This T cell receptor (beta chain) was identified in a study of blood T cell repertoires in COVID-19. Study information: Sites across the United States, Italy and Spain contributed samples from acute and convalescent COVID-19. The cDNA or gDNA used as material had been derived from T cells, B-cell-depleted T cells, or PBMCs.

Per the authors' pipeline: It was from reference gene primer amplification that nucleated cell counts were estimated. Sequencing was performed with immunoSEQ multiplex PCR; in TCRdb, only in-frame clones are kept and a portion is missing. That table furnishes V, J and clone size, whereas the DNA furnished D and trimming. The sample includes some 140,000 clones, almost 80% of them seen just once. Unmatched junction bases numbered 7, after V lost 5 bases and J lost 6 bases. Germline CDR1 reads SGDLS; CDR2 reads YYNGEE. CDR3 length: 16 amino acids. Sequencing was carried out using peripheral blood. The rearrangement uses TRBV9 and TRBJ2-1, with TRBD2 matching 14 bases. The receptor's source is a man in his sixties who had recovered from COVID-19. CDR3: CASSGTSGGRGNEQFF. CDR3 DNA sequence: TGTGCCAGCAGTGGGACTAGCGGGGGTCGTGGCAATGAGCAGTTCTTC.